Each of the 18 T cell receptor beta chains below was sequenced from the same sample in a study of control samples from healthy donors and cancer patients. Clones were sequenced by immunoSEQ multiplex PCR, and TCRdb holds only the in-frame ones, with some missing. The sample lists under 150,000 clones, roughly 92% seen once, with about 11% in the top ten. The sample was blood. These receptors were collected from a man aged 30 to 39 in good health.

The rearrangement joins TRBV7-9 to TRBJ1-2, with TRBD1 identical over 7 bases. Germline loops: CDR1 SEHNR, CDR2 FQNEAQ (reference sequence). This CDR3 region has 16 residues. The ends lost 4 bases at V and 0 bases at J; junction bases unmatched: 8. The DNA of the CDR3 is TGTGCCAGCAGCTCGCGGACAGGTGCAACTAACTATGGCTACACCTTC. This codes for CASSSRTGATNYGYTF. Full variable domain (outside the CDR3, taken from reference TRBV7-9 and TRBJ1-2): DTGVSQNPRHKITKRGQNVTFRCDPISEHNRLYWYRQTLGQGPEFLTYFQNEAQLEKSRLLSDRFSAERPKGSFSTLEIQRTEQGDSAMYLCASSSRTGATNYGYTFGSGTRLTVV.

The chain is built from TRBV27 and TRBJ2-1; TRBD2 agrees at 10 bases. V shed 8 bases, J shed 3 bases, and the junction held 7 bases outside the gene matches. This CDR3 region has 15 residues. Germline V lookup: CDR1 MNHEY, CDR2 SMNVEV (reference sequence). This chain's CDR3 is CASAVLAGGYNEQFF. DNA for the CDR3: TGTGCCAGCGCGGTCTTAGCGGGAGGCTACAATGAGCAGTTCTTC.

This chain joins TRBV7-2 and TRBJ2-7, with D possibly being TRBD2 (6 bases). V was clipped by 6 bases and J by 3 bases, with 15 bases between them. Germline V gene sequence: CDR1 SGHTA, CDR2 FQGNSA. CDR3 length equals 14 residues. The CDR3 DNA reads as TGTGCCAGCAGTCACGGGATGGGACTCTACGAGCAGTACTTC. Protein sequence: CASSHGMGLYEQYF.

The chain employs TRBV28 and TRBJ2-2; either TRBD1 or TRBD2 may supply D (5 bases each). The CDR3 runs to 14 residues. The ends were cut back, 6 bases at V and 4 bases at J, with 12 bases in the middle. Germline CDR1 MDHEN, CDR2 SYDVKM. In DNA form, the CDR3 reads TGTGCCAGCAGAAGGGACCCGGGCACCGGGGAGCTGTTTTTT. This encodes CASRRDPGTGELFF.

The CDR3 region has the DNA TGTGCCAGCAGCTCACCCCCGGGACTCCTCACAGATACGCAGTATTTT. As protein: CASSSPPGLLTDTQYF. V usage is TRBV7-9 and J usage is TRBJ2-3; D perhaps matches TRBD2 (6 bases). Per the germline V gene, CDR1 is SEHNR and CDR2 is FQNEAQ (reference sequence). Trimming took off 4 bases at V and 2 bases at J, with 16 bases between the two ends. CDR3 length: 16 amino acids.

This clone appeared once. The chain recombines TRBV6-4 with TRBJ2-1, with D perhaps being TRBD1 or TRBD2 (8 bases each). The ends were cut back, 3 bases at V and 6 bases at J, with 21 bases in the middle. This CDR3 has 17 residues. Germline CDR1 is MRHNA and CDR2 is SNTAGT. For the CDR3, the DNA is TGTGCCAGCAGTGAGGACAGGGACCTAGCGGGTCTCAATGAGCAGTTCTTC. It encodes CASSEDRDLAGLNEQFF.

The DNA of the CDR3 is TGTGCCAGTTCTGGGGGGGTTGGCTACAATGAGCAGTTCTTC. This encodes CASSGGVGYNEQFF. V and J are TRBV19 and TRBJ2-1; 7 bases align to TRBD2. V dropped 8 bases and J dropped 3; count of bases not matched to a gene: 7. The germline V gene has CDR1 LNHDA and CDR2 SQIVND (reference sequence). The CDR3 sequence is 14 residues long. Based on the CDR3 plus reference TRBV19 and TRBJ2-1, the full variable domain is DGGITQSPKYLFRKEGQNVTLSCEQNLNHDAMYWYRQDPGQGLRLIYYSQIVNDFQKGDIAEGYSVSREKKESFPLTVTSAQKNPTAFYLCASSGGVGYNEQFFGPGTRLTVL.

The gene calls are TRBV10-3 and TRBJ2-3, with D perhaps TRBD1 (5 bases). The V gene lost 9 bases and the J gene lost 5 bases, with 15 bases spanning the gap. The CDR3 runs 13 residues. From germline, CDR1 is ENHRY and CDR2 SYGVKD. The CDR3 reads CAIKPSGLDTQYF. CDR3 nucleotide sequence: TGTGCCATAAAACCCTCAGGGTTAGATACGCAGTATTTT.

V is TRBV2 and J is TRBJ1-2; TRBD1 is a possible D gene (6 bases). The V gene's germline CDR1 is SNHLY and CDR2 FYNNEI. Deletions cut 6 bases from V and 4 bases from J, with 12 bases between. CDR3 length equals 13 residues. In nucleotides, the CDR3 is TGTGCCAGCAGATTGGACAGAGGCTATGGCTACACCTTC. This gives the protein CASRLDRGYGYTF.

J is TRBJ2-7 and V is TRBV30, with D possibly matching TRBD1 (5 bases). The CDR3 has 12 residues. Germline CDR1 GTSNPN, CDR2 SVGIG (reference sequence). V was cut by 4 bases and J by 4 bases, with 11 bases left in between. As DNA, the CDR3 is TGTGCCTGGACCCATGACAGATACGAGCAGTACTTC. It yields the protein CAWTHDRYEQYF. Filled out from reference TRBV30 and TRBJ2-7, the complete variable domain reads SQTIHQWPATLVQPVGSPLSLECTVEGTSNPNLYWYRQAAGRGLQLLFYSVGIGQISSEVPQNLSASRPQDRQFILSSKKLLLSDSGFYLCAWTHDRYEQYFGPGTRLTVT.

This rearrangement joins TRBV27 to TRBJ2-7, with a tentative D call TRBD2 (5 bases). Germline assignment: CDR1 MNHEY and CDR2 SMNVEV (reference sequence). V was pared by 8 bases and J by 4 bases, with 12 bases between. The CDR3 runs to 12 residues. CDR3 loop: CASPLGIYEQYF. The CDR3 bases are TGTGCCAGCCCCCTCGGGATTTACGAGCAGTACTTC.

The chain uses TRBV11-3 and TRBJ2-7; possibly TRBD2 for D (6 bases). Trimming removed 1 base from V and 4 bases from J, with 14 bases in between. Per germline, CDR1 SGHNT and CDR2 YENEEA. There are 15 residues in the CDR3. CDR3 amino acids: CASSLAGEMGYEQYF. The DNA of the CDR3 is TGTGCCAGCAGCTTAGCGGGGGAAATGGGTTACGAGCAGTACTTC. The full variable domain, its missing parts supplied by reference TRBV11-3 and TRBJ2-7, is EAGVVQSPRYKIIEKKQPVAFWCNPISGHNTLYWYLQNLGQGPELLIRYENEEAVDDSQLPKDRFSAERLKGVDSTLKIQPAELGDSAVYLCASSLAGEMGYEQYFGPGTRLTVT.

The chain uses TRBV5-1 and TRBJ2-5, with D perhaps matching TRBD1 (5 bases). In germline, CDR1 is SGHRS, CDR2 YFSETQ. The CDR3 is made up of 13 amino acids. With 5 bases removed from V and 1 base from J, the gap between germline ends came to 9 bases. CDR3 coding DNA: TGCGCCAGCAGTGGGGCCGCCCAAGAGACCCAGTACTTC. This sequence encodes CASSGAAQETQYF. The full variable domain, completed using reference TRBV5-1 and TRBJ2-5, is KAGVTQTPRYLIKTRGQQVTLSCSPISGHRSVSWYQQTPGQGLQFLFEYFSETQRNKGNFPGRFSGRQFSNSRSEMNVSTLELGDSALYLCASSGAAQETQYFGPGTRLLVL.

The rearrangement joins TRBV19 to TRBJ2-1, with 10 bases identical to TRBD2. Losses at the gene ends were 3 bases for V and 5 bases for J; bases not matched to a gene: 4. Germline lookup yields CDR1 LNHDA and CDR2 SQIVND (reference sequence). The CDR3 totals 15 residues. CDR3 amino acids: CASSIIAGGDNEQFF. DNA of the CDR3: TGTGCCAGTAGTATTATAGCGGGAGGAGACAATGAGCAGTTCTTC. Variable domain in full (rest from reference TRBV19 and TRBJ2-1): DGGITQSPKYLFRKEGQNVTLSCEQNLNHDAMYWYRQDPGQGLRLIYYSQIVNDFQKGDIAEGYSVSREKKESFPLTVTSAQKNPTAFYLCASSIIAGGDNEQFFGPGTRLTVL.

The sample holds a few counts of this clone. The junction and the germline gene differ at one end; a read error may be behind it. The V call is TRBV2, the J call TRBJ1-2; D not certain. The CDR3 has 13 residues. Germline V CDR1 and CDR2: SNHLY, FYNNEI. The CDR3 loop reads CASREVPDYGYTF. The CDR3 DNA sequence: TGTGCCAGCAGGGAAGTACCAGACTATGGCTACACCTTC. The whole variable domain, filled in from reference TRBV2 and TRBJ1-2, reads EPEVTQTPSHQVTQMGQEVILRCVPISNHLYFYWYRQILGQKVEFLVSFYNNEISEKSEIFDDQFSVERPDGSNFTLKIRSTKLEDSAMYFCASREVPDYGYTFGSGTRLTVV.

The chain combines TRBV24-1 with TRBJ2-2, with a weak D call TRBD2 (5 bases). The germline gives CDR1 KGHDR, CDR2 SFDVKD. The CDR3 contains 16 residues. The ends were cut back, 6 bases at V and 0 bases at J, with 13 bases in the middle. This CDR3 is CATSSSGDANTGELFF. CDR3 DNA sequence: TGTGCCACCAGTTCCTCCGGGGATGCGAACACCGGGGAGCTGTTTTTT.

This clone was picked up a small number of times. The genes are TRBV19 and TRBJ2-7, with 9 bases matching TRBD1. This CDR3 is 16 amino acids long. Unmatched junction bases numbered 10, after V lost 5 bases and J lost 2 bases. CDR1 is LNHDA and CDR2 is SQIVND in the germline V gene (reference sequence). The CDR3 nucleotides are TGTGCCAGTAGTTCGAGTCCCGGGACAGGGACCTACGAGCAGTACTTC. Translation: CASSSSPGTGTYEQYF.

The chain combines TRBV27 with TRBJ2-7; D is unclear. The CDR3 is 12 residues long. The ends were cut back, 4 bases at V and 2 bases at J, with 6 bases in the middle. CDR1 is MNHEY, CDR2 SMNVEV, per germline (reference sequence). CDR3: CASSSRAYEQYF. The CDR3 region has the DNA TGTGCCAGCAGTTCCCGCGCCTACGAGCAGTACTTC.